This entry is about one T cell receptor (beta chain). The antigen is undetermined. One entry per CDR3 protein results from TCRdb running MiXCR on the reads. This table holds under 850,000 distinct CDR3 sequences, about 40% found once. The CDR3 runs to 14 residues. The J segment lost 4 bases and the V segment lost 6 bases, leaving 7 bases of the junction unmatched. Germline V gene data show CDR1 as SQVTM and CDR2 as ANQGSEA. This entry comes from a study of T cell repertoires in cytomegalovirus infection. Study-level background: Evidence of both CMV infection and a matching HLA type came from public TCR beta signatures. Whole-study findings and limits: Public TCR beta family frequency separated CMV-and-HLA carriers, including in an independent cohort. Dominant in the ex vivo response were TCR beta clonotypes restricted by HLA-C and specific for CMV.

The clonotype originates from a human donor in good health (CMV status not recorded). Some clones in this sample may be carry-over from other donors' samples. This chain connects TRBV29-1 to TRBJ1-4; TRBD1 matches at 8 bases. The specimen was PBMCs. CDR3: CSVTTGGVNEKLFF. DNA for the CDR3: TGCAGCGTGACTACAGGGGGTGTTAATGAAAAACTGTTTTTT.